This entry lists 19 T cell receptor beta chains sequenced from one sample in a study of beta chain features in type 1 diabetes (dated by TCRdb to the late 2010s). The library came from the immunoSEQ multiplex PCR assay. All of the isolated RNA was reverse transcribed with the High Capacity cDNA Reverse Transcription Kit, so expressed TCRB transcripts were sequenced. Imported from immuneACCESS, the table was reduced by TCRdb to in-frame sequences with V and J called. These copies leave out some clones; in studies compared against another copy, an unresolved V gene accounts for under half, and the cause of the remainder is not known. The sample table shows approximately 400,000 clones, and more than 12% are seen once. In total, the top ten clones hold 0.019% of the sample. Sequencing was done on a sample of naive CD4+ T cells from blood. Taken with the paper, the label for cell subset or site translates to: true naive CD4+ T cells. All receptors derive from a woman aged 18-29 years in good health.

The V gene is TRBV19, the J gene TRBJ1-5; tentative D call: TRBD1 (5 bases). V shed 3 bases and J shed 4 bases, with 13 bases lying between them. CDR1 LNHDA and CDR2 SQIVND come from the germline V gene (reference sequence). The length of the CDR3 is 15 residues. The CDR3, as DNA: TGTGCCAGTAGTATCTCGGACGACAGAAATCAGCCCCAGCATTTT. It translates to CASSISDDRNQPQHF. Drawing the rest from reference TRBV19 and TRBJ1-5, the complete variable domain is DGGITQSPKYLFRKEGQNVTLSCEQNLNHDAMYWYRQDPGQGLRLIYYSQIVNDFQKGDIAEGYSVSREKKESFPLTVTSAQKNPTAFYLCASSISDDRNQPQHFGDGTRLSIL.

This clone came up a few times. The chain recombines TRBV15 with TRBJ2-1, with 10 bases that match TRBD2. V lost 2 bases and J lost 6; bases outside the gene matches: 7. This CDR3 contains 16 residues. Germline CDR1 and CDR2: LNHNV and YYDKDF (reference sequence). For the CDR3, the DNA is TGTGCCACCAGCAGAAAGCGGGAGGGCCAGGGCAATGAGCAGTTCTTC. Its protein is CATSRKREGQGNEQFF.

The gene calls are TRBV28 and TRBJ2-7, with 13 positions matching TRBD2. Germline loops: CDR1 MDHEN, CDR2 SYDVKM. This CDR3 spans 15 amino acids. V lost 6 bases and J lost 6; bases outside the gene matches: 8. CDR3 residues: CASRSGLAGEVEQYF. In DNA, the CDR3 is TGTGCCAGCAGGTCCGGACTAGCGGGAGAGGTCGAGCAGTACTTC.

The chain employs TRBV5-4 and TRBJ2-1, with 8 bases that match TRBD1. With 2 bases clipped from V and 6 bases from J, the junction kept 7 bases outside the gene matches. The CDR3 consists of 15 residues. CDR1 and CDR2 from the germline V gene are SGHNT and YYREEE (reference sequence). CDR3 DNA: TGTGCCAGCAGCTTCCAAGACAGGGGCGGCAATGAGCAGTTCTTC. Protein sequence: CASSFQDRGGNEQFF.

The V gene is TRBV5-1, the J gene TRBJ2-7, with 11 bases lining up with TRBD2. This CDR3 spans 16 amino acids. V trimming: 3 bases; J trimming: 0 bases; junction bases outside the gene matches: 5. Germline-derived CDR1 and CDR2 are SGHRS and YFSETQ. For the CDR3, the DNA is TGCGCCAGCAGCTGGGGACTAGCGGACCTCTCCTACGAGCAGTACTTC. Its protein is CASSWGLADLSYEQYF.

This clone occurred a few times. The J gene is TRBJ2-7, the V gene TRBV4-2; TRBD2 matches 12 bases. The CDR3 sequence is 15 residues long. CDR1 is LGHNA and CDR2 is YNFKEQ in the germline V gene. V lost 1 base to trimming and J lost 3 bases; unmatched junction nucleotides: 1. Here the CDR3 reads CASSQGLAGVYEQYF. The CDR3 DNA follows: TGTGCCAGCAGCCAAGGACTAGCGGGAGTCTACGAGCAGTACTTC.

V is TRBV7-9 and J is TRBJ1-2, with 8 bases fitting TRBD1. J lost 3 bases, V lost 5 bases, and 2 bases had no gene match. The CDR3 loop spans 13 amino acids. The germline V gene encodes CDR1 SEHNR and CDR2 FQNEAQ (reference sequence). In nucleotides, the CDR3 is TGTGCCAGCAGCGGACAGGGAGACTATGGCTACACCTTC. Amino acids: CASSGQGDYGYTF.

The table lists this clone with a few counts. V gene TRBV5-4 combines with J gene TRBJ2-5, with D unclear. Trimming removed 2 bases at V and 2 bases at J, with 7 bases between. CDR1 is SGHNT and CDR2 is YYREEE in the germline V gene (reference sequence). This CDR3 is built from 13 residues. The CDR3 DNA follows: TGTGCCAGCAGCTTAGTACAGCAAGAGACCCAGTACTTC. Protein sequence: CASSLVQQETQYF. Supplemented by reference TRBV5-4 and TRBJ2-5, the full variable domain reads ETGVTQSPTHLIKTRGQQVTLRCSSQSGHNTVSWYQQALGQGPQFIFQYYREEENGRGNFPPRFSGLQFPNYSSELNVNALELDDSALYLCASSLVQQETQYFGPGTRLLVL.

As DNA, the CDR3 is TGTGCCAGCAGTCCTCCAGACAGGATCGGGGCTCAGCCCCAGCATTTT. It is translated as CASSPPDRIGAQPQHF. The rearrangement joins TRBV28 to TRBJ1-5; D possibly corresponds to TRBD1 (6 bases). Trimming stripped 5 bases from V and 6 bases from J, with 20 bases between. Germline-derived CDR1 and CDR2 are MDHEN and SYDVKM. This CDR3 comprises 16 residues.

The chain joins TRBV11-2 to TRBJ2-3; possible D gene TRBD1, 6 bases. Per the germline V gene, CDR1 is SGHAT and CDR2 is FQNNGV. The V gene lost 5 bases and the J gene lost 6 bases, with 9 bases spanning the gap. The CDR3 runs 12 residues. The chain's CDR3 is CASSPQGDTQYF. CDR3 bases: TGTGCCAGCAGCCCCCAGGGGGATACGCAGTATTTT.

This clone was detected a few times. The V gene is TRBV14, the J gene TRBJ1-1; D is undetermined. The CDR3 length is 15 residues. Trimming removed 2 bases from V and 1 base from J, with 11 bases in between. Germline CDR1 SGHDN, CDR2 FVKESK. CDR3 bases: TGTGCCAGCAGCCAAACACAAAATCGGAACACTGAAGCTTTCTTT. Its translation is CASSQTQNRNTEAFF.

The V call is TRBV28, the J call TRBJ2-1, with 8 bases lining up with TRBD2. CDR1 is MDHEN and CDR2 is SYDVKM in the germline V gene. The CDR3 spans 14 residues. The V segment lost 6 bases and the J segment 13 bases; nucleotides outside the gene matches: 14. For the CDR3, the DNA is TGTGCCAGCAGCGCAAGCTCGGGACTAGAGACCCAGTTCTTC. This translates into CASSASSGLETQFF.

This clone turned up a few times. This rearrangement joins TRBV13 to TRBJ2-5; no reliable D call. Trimming removed 6 bases from V and 5 bases from J, with 13 bases in between. The CDR3 consists of 13 residues. Germline V lookup: CDR1 PRHDT, CDR2 FYEKMQ (reference sequence). The CDR3 loop is CASSFQLLETQYF. CDR3 in DNA: TGTGCCAGCAGTTTCCAGTTGCTGGAGACCCAGTACTTC.

V usage is TRBV19 and J usage is TRBJ2-5; D perhaps matches TRBD1 (5 bases). The V gene lost 4 bases and the J gene lost 5 bases, with 11 bases spanning the gap. Germline lookup yields CDR1 LNHDA and CDR2 SQIVND (reference sequence). The CDR3 is 13 residues long. The DNA for the CDR3 is TGTGCCAGTAGTAATCAGGGTCCGGAGACCCAGTACTTC. Translating gives CASSNQGPETQYF.

CDR3 residues: CASSVAATSTDTQYF. DNA of the CDR3: TGTGCCAGCAGCGTCGCAGCGACTAGCACAGATACGCAGTATTTT. The chain links TRBV9 to TRBJ2-3; D remains ambiguous. This CDR3 contains 15 residues. V lost 2 bases, J lost 0 bases, and 10 bases lay in between. Germline lookup yields CDR1 SGDLS and CDR2 YYNGEE.

There are a few counts of this clone. The chain has TRBV7-9 and TRBJ2-7; 7 positions agree with TRBD2. The CDR3 runs to 14 residues. V was clipped by 1 base and J by 9 bases; unmatched bases: 9. The germline V gene has CDR1 SEHNR and CDR2 FQNEAQ (reference sequence). The CDR3 sequence: CASSLDVLGRGQYF. DNA for the CDR3: TGTGCCAGCAGCTTAGACGTTTTGGGGAGGGGGCAGTACTTC.

This clone occurred a few times. The CDR3 loop reads CASRMGQGPYEQYF. Here the CDR3 DNA reads TGCGCCAGCAGGATGGGACAGGGACCCTACGAGCAGTACTTC. The gene calls are TRBV5-1 and TRBJ2-7; 9 bases align to TRBD1. The CDR3 is made up of 14 amino acids. Germline V gives CDR1 SGHRS, CDR2 YFSETQ. V lost 5 bases to trimming and J lost 2 bases; unmatched junction nucleotides: 5.

The V call is TRBV4-1, the J call TRBJ2-2; maybe TRBD2 (6 bases). Trimming left V 2 bases short and J 1 base short, with 11 bases between. This CDR3 is built from 16 residues. CDR1 MGHRA and CDR2 YSYEKL come from the germline V gene. This CDR3 reads CASSQRRRENTGELFF. The CDR3 DNA sequence: TGCGCCAGCAGCCAACGGAGGCGGGAGAACACCGGGGAGCTGTTTTTT.

The chain has TRBV4-1 and TRBJ1-1; no clear D. Germline values: CDR1 MGHRA, CDR2 YSYEKL. This CDR3 is built from 12 residues. V gave up 4 bases and J gave up 3 bases, with 6 bases separating them. The CDR3 protein is CASSRRDTEAFF. The CDR3 region has the DNA TGCGCCAGCAGCCGCCGGGACACTGAAGCTTTCTTT.